This T cell receptor (beta chain) was observed in a study of CD8 T cells in ankylosing spondylitis. CDR1 SGHTA and CDR2 FQGNSA come from the germline V gene. V dropped 0 bases and J dropped 4 bases, with 9 bases sitting between them. The length of the CDR3 is 14 residues. Findings of the study overall: There were earlier reports of some motif variants in reactive arthritis synovial fluid and blood.

This clonotype was picked up a small number of times. Its target is unknown. Libraries for TCR beta were made by quantitative 5'-RACE with molecular barcodes. TCRdb processed the 5' RACE reads anew with MiXCR; each CDR3 protein has one entry. The sample has some 150,000 distinct CDR3 sequences; roughly 11% are singletons. Sequencing input: blood, either unsorted or a sorted T cell fraction (not recorded which). The V and J genes are TRBV7-2 and TRBJ2-5; TRBD2 is a possible D gene (6 bases). This TCR derives from a female donor with ankylosing spondylitis or in good health (not recorded which). The CDR3 spells CASSLARDLETQYF. As DNA, the CDR3 is TGTGCCAGCAGCTTAGCGCGGGATTTAGAGACCCAGTACTTC. The full variable domain, completed using reference TRBV7-2 and TRBJ2-5, is GAGVSQSPSNKVTEKGKDVELRCDPISGHTALYWYRQSLGQGLEFLIYFQGNSAPDKSGLPSDRFSAERTGGSVSTLTIQRTQQEDSAVYLCASSLARDLETQYFGPGTRLLVL.